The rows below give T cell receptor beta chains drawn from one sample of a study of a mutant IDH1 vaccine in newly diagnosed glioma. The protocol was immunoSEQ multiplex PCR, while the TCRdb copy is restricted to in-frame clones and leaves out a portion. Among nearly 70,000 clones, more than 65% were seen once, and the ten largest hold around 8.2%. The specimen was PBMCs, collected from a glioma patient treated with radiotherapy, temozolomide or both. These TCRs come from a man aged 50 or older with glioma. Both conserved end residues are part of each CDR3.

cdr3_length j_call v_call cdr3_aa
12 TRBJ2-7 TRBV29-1 CSVEESSYEQYF
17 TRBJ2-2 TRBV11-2 CASKPRGSKLYTGELFF
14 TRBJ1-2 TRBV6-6 CASSSPGGNYGYTF
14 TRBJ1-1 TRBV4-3 CASSQDRLAPEAFF
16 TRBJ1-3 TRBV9 CASTPGQGNSGNTIYF
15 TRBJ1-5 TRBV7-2 CASSSQGSFNQPQHF
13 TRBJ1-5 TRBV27 CASQRPSDQPQHF
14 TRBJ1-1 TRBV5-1 CASSTDRMNTEAFF
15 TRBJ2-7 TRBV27 CASSLSPAREYEQYF
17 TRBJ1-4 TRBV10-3 CAISEGTGRATNEKLFF
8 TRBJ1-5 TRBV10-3 CASLPQHF
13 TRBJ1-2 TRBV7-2 CASSPDRESGYTF
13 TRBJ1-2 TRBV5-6 CASSLGRGGGYTF
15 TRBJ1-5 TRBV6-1 CASSAPGGSNQPQHF
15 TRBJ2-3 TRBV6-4 CASSESAGGFDTQYF
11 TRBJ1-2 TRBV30 CASVFGYGYTF
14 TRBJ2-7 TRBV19 CASSITGGLYEQYF
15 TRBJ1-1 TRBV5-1 CASSLVRAGATEAFF
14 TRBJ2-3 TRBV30 CAWRASGNTDTQYF
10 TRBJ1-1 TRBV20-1 CSPYPGEAFF
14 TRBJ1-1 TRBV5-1 CASSLSAEYTEAFF
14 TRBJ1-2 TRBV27 CASRENKRLEGYTF